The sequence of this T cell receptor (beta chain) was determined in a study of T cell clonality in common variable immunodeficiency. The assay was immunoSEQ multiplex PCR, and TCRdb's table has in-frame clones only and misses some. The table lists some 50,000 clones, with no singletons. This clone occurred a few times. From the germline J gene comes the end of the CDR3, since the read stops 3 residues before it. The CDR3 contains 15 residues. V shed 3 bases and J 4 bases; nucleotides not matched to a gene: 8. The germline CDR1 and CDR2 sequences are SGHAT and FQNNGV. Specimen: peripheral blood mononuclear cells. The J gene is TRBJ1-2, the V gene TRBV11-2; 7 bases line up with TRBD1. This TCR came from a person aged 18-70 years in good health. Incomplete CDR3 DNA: TGTGCCAGCAGCTTCGGGCAGGGGGATGTCTATGGC. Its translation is CASSFGQGDVYG. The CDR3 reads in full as CASSFGQGDVYGYTF.